These 4 T cell receptor beta chains were sequenced from one sample in a study of T cell changes during pregnancy in multiple sclerosis. Profiling relied on immunoSEQ multiplex PCR, and the TCRdb table lists in-frame clones only, not all of them. This table has around 100,000 clones, approximately 92% appearing once. This specimen consisted of peripheral blood, obtained after pregnancy. The receptors originated from a female donor with multiple sclerosis, enrolled in a pregnancy study.

The rearrangement joins TRBV2 to TRBJ2-1, with 8 nucleotides matching TRBD1. CDR1 and CDR2 (germline): SNHLY, FYNNEI. V trimming: 5 bases; J trimming: 0 bases; junction bases outside the gene matches: 3. The CDR3 runs 15 residues. The CDR3 protein is CASSPQGVSYNEQFF. The CDR3 nucleotides are TGTGCCAGCAGTCCACAGGGGGTCTCCTACAATGAGCAGTTCTTC.

The V and J genes are TRBV2 and TRBJ1-2; D remains unclear. Germline assignment: CDR1 SNHLY and CDR2 FYNNEI. CDR3 length: 13 amino acids. Trimming took 6 bases from V and 0 from J, leaving 8 bases between them. The CDR3 region is CASSREANYGYTF. CDR3 nucleotides: TGTGCCAGCAGCCGAGAGGCTAACTATGGCTACACCTTC. The whole variable domain, filled in from reference TRBV2 and TRBJ1-2, reads EPEVTQTPSHQVTQMGQEVILRCVPISNHLYFYWYRQILGQKVEFLVSFYNNEISEKSEIFDDQFSVERPDGSNFTLKIRSTKLEDSAMYFCASSREANYGYTFGSGTRLTVV.

The V call is TRBV29-1, the J call TRBJ2-1; possible D gene TRBD2, 5 bases. V was cut by 7 bases and J by 10 bases, with 11 bases left in between. The CDR3 length is 10 residues. CDR1 is SQVTM and CDR2 is ANQGSEA in the germline V gene. DNA for the CDR3: TGCAGCGCGAGGAGGACGGAGCAGTTCTTC. Its translation: CSARRTEQFF.

The rearrangement links TRBV6-5 to TRBJ1-2; the D gene is possibly TRBD1 (5 bases). Germline values: CDR1 MNHEY, CDR2 SVGAGI. V lost 4 bases and J lost 2, with 14 bases in between. This CDR3 comprises 15 residues. This chain's CDR3 is CASSFRASGNYGYTF. In DNA, the CDR3 is TGTGCCAGCAGTTTCCGGGCCTCAGGGAACTATGGCTACACCTTC.